Described below is a single T cell receptor beta chain sequence and its context. Authors' data handling: Amplification with reference gene primers provided the estimates of nucleated cell counts. Profiling relied on immunoSEQ multiplex PCR, and the TCRdb table lists in-frame clones only, not all of them. V and J calls and clone size are those listed in that table; D and trimming were worked out from the DNA. Found here are 250,000 to 350,000 clones, 88% of them singletons; the top ten hold roughly 6.9%. The data were obtained in a study of blood T cell repertoires in COVID-19. The overall study: Both acute and convalescent COVID-19 samples were obtained from the United States, Italy and Spain. The analysed material was cDNA or gDNA that came from T cells, B-cell-depleted T cells, or PBMCs.

The junction had 9 bases not matched to a gene; V was cut back by 5 bases and J by 5 bases. The germline CDR1 and CDR2 sequences are SGHRS and YFSETQ. The CDR3 runs 15 residues. The specimen was peripheral blood. This chain uses TRBV5-1 with TRBJ2-2; 7 bases match TRBD2. This receptor was identified in a woman in her twenties or thirties who had recovered from COVID-19. The DNA of the CDR3 is TGCGCCAGCAGTCCCTATTGGGGGGGGACCGGGGAGCTGTTTTTT. Encoded protein: CASSPYWGGTGELFF.